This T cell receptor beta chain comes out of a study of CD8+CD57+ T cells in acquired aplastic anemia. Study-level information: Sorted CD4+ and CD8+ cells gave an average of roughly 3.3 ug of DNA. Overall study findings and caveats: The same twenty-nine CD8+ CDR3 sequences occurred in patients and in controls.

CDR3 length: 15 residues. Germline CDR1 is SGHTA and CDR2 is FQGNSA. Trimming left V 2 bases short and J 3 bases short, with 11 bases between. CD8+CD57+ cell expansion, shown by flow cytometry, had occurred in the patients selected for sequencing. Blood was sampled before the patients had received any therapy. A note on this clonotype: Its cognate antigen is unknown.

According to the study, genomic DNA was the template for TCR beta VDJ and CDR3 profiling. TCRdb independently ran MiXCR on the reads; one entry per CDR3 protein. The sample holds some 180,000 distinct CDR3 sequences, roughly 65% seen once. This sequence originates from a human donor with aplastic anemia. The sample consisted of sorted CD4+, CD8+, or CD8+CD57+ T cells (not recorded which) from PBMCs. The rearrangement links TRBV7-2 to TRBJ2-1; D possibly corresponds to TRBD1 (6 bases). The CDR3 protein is CASSLYRDNYNEQFF. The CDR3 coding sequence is TGTGCCAGCAGCTTATACCGGGACAACTACAATGAGCAGTTCTTC.